The rows below give T cell receptor beta chains drawn from one sample of a study of T-cell reconstitution after alpha-beta-depleted transplantation in children. TCRdb passed the PCR reads through MiXCR, listing each CDR3 protein once. The table shows fewer than 750,000 distinct CDR3 sequences, with about 21% occurring only once. This sample comprised PBMCs, mostly from graft donor cells, obtained 360 days after TCRalphabeta/CD19-depleted stem cell transplant. These receptors were obtained from a boy younger than two who had a stem cell transplant for acute myeloid leukemia, so the T cells may come from the graft donor. CDR3s include the opening cysteine and the closing phenylalanine or tryptophan. Each record gives: J gene, V gene, clone size, CDR3 length, D gene, CDR3 protein, CDR3 DNA. The D gene is left open where the match is weak. Clone size is given for some rows only: seen once, a few or many times, or a class if the clone is expanded.

TRBJ2-2 | TRBV5-1 | NA | 14 | TRBD1 | CASRDRGASGELFF | TGCGCCAGCAGGGACAGGGGAGCGTCCGGGGAGCTGTTTTTT
TRBJ2-7 | TRBV6-2/TRBV6-3 | NA | 15 | NA | CASSYSTRGWDEQYF | TGTGCCAGCAGTTACTCGACTCGGGGCTGGGACGAGCAGTACTTC
TRBJ1-1 | TRBV4-1 | many | 14 | NA | CASSQGGPIAEAFF | TGCGCCAGCAGCCAAGGGGGTCCTATCGCTGAAGCTTTCTTT
TRBJ2-1 | TRBV28 | many | 17 | NA | CASSFGVGFRLYNEQFF | TGTGCCAGCAGTTTTGGAGTCGGGTTTCGTCTCTACAATGAGCAGTTCTTC
TRBJ2-7 | TRBV12-3/TRBV12-4 | NA | 15 | TRBD1 | CASSLEDRGSYEQYF | TGTGCCAGCAGTTTAGAGGACAGGGGATCCTACGAGCAGTACTTC
TRBJ1-4 | TRBV28 | many | 14 | NA | CASSFRATNEKLFF | TGTGCCAGCAGTTTCAGGGCAACTAATGAAAAACTGTTTTTT
TRBJ1-2 | TRBV7-2 | many | 16 | TRBD1 | CASSLAVGDRGYGYTF | TGTGCCAGCAGCTTAGCGGTCGGGGACAGGGGCTATGGCTACACCTTC
TRBJ2-3 | TRBV20-1 | many | 15 | NA | CSAASSGTFTDTQYF | TGCAGTGCCGCAAGCTCCGGGACCTTCACAGATACGCAGTATTTT
TRBJ2-6 | TRBV24-1 | many | 18 | NA | CATSDSNRAEAGANVLTF | TGTGCCACCAGTGATTCCAACAGGGCTGAGGCTGGGGCCAACGTCCTGACTTTC
TRBJ1-1 | TRBV20-1 | NA | 13 | TRBD1 | CSALQGGRTEAFF | TGCAGTGCCCTTCAGGGGGGGCGTACTGAAGCTTTCTTT
TRBJ1-2 | TRBV5-5 | many | 18 | TRBD1 | CASSLMGQGFGANYGYTF | TGTGCCAGCAGCTTGATGGGACAGGGGTTTGGAGCTAACTATGGCTACACCTTC
TRBJ2-7 | TRBV7-2 | many | 16 | TRBD1 | CASSHPGQESFYEQYF | TGTGCCAGCAGCCATCCGGGACAGGAGTCCTTCTACGAGCAGTACTTC
TRBJ1-6 | TRBV6-5 | NA | 15 | NA | CASSRDRRVPATLHF | TGTGCCAGCAGCCGCGACAGGCGCGTTCCCGCCACCCTCCACTTT